One and the same sample provided the 9 T cell receptor beta chains below, sequenced in a study of post-analysis software for immune sequencing data (dated by TCRdb to 2013 to 2016). The study at large found these results: Roughly 5 TRBV segments, including TRBV5-6, TRBV5-1 and TRBV20-1, were significantly more frequent in patients than controls.

Antigens of these TCRs are unknown. Library prep was done by PCR. Sequencing was performed on an Illumina HiSeq 2500. To reduce PCR and sequencing biases, unique molecular identifiers were built into the TCR beta cDNA libraries. Through fastp at Q25 and MiXCR, TCRdb rebuilt clones from the public reads, retaining in-frame beta chains. Identical CDR3 proteins give one entry, which carries the most common genes and DNA. The sample table shows about 260,000 distinct CDR3 sequences, and 35% to 40% are seen once. The top ten hold around 4.8% of the sample. Specimen: blood. The receptor source for this set is a girl aged 10 to 17 with multiple sclerosis.

This clonotype was detected many times. The V and J genes are TRBV20-1 and TRBJ2-3; D unresolved. The germline V gene has CDR1 DFQATT and CDR2 SNEGSKA (reference sequence). CDR3 length equals 13 residues. Trimming stripped 1 base from V and 0 bases from J, with 5 bases between. CDR3 sequence: CSARASSTDTQYF. CDR3 nucleotides: TGCAGTGCTAGAGCATCTAGCACAGATACGCAGTATTTT.

The chain joins TRBV6-5 to TRBJ1-1; D is possibly TRBD1 (5 bases). With 6 bases removed from V and 3 bases from J, the gap between germline ends came to 14 bases. This CDR3 region has 14 residues. From germline, CDR1 is MNHEY and CDR2 SVGAGI. For the CDR3, the DNA is TGTGCCAGCAGCCAAGGGGCGCCGGACACTGAAGCTTTCTTT. Translation gives CASSQGAPDTEAFF.

V gene TRBV7-9 combines with J gene TRBJ2-3, with D maybe TRBD2 (5 bases). Germline V gene data show CDR1 as SEHNR and CDR2 as FQNEAQ (reference sequence). The CDR3 covers 15 residues. Trimming stripped 5 bases from V and 4 bases from J, with 16 bases between. The DNA for the CDR3 is TGTGCCAGCAGCGTCGGGGTGGTTGCTTCAGATACGCAGTATTTT. This gives the protein CASSVGVVASDTQYF.

V gene TRBV7-8 combines with J gene TRBJ2-1, with a tentative D call TRBD1 (5 bases). Germline lookup yields CDR1 SGHVS and CDR2 FQNEAQ. The CDR3 length is 15 residues. Trimming took off 3 bases at V and 2 bases at J, with 11 bases between the two ends. The CDR3 DNA reads as TGTGCCAGCAGCTTCCAGGGCCCAGCCTACAATGAGCAGTTCTTC. It translates to CASSFQGPAYNEQFF.

Turning to this clonotype: A much larger clone is a single base away; this may be a read error. J is TRBJ2-3 and V is TRBV25-1; tentatively, D is TRBD1 (5 bases). The ends were cut back, 6 bases at V and 4 bases at J, with 23 bases in the middle. The CDR3 is 17 amino acids. The germline V gene encodes CDR1 MGHDK and CDR2 SYGVNS. As DNA, the CDR3 is TGTGCCAGCAGCGTTACCGGACATGGCAGAGCCGCAGATACGCAGTATTTT. Amino acid sequence: CASSVTGHGRAADTQYF.

On this clonotype: Since a much larger clone is just one base distant, this may be a read error. V and J are TRBV7-9 and TRBJ2-5, with D perhaps matching TRBD1 (5 bases). Trimming removed 0 bases from V and 11 bases from J, with 13 bases in between. Per germline, CDR1 SEHNR and CDR2 FQNEAQ (reference sequence). The CDR3 length is 13 residues. This chain's CDR3 is CASSLAWGNEQYF. The DNA of the CDR3 is TGTGCCAGCAGCTTAGCGTGGGGCAATGAGCAGTACTTC.

The chain recombines TRBV5-1 with TRBJ2-1; TRBD1 is a possible D gene (5 bases). The CDR3 is made up of 14 amino acids. Germline V gene lookup returns CDR1 SGHRS and CDR2 YFSETQ. V was clipped by 0 bases and J by 6 bases, with 10 bases between them. The CDR3 DNA reads as TGCGCCAGCAGCTTGGTGGCAGGGTCCAATGAGCAGTTCTTC. Amino acid sequence: CASSLVAGSNEQFF. The complete variable domain, with remaining parts taken from reference TRBV5-1 and TRBJ2-1, reads KAGVTQTPRYLIKTRGQQVTLSCSPISGHRSVSWYQQTPGQGLQFLFEYFSETQRNKGNFPGRFSGRQFSNSRSEMNVSTLELGDSALYLCASSLVAGSNEQFFGPGTRLTVL.

The genes are TRBV7-6 and TRBJ2-3; D gene unclear. This CDR3 has 14 residues. Germline V gene sequence: CDR1 SGHVS, CDR2 FNYEAQ. Trimming removed 1 base at V and 5 bases at J, with 10 bases between. CDR3 sequence reads: CASSLGTDQDTQYF. The CDR3 DNA is TGTGCCAGCAGCTTAGGGACCGACCAAGATACGCAGTATTTT.

For this clonotype: A read error is possible here, since a much larger clone lies one base away. The chain employs TRBV7-2 and TRBJ2-7, with TRBD1 identical over 8 bases. Trimming took 5 bases from V and 1 from J; bases not matched to a gene: 7. The CDR3 extends over 15 amino acids. From germline, CDR1 is SGHTA and CDR2 FQGNSA. The CDR3 DNA reads TGTGCCAGCAGCCCCGGACAGGGAACATCCTACGAGCAGTACGTC. This codes for CASSPGQGTSYEQYV.